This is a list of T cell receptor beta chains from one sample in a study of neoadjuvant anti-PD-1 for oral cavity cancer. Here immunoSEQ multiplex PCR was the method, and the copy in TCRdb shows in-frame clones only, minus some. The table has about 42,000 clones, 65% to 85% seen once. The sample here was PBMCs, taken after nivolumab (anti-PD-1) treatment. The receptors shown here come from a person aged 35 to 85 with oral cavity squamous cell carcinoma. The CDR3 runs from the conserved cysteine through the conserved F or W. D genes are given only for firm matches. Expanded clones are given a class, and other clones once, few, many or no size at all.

TGTGCCAGCAGGTCGTCCGGGGTAAACTATGGCTACACCTTC,CASRSSGVNYGYTF,TRBV28,TRBJ1-2,.,.,14
TGTGCCAGCAGCCCCCTCGGGAGGTCCTACGAGCAGTACTTC,CASSPLGRSYEQYF,TRBV6-6,TRBJ2-7,TRBD2,.,14
TGTGCCAGCAGCTTAAGCGGGGTCCTAGCCAAAAACATTCAGTACTTC,CASSLSGVLAKNIQYF,TRBV7-2,TRBJ2-4,TRBD2,.,16
TGTGCCAGCAGTTACTCGATGGGACAGGGGACGGACGAGCAGTACTTC,CASSYSMGQGTDEQYF,TRBV6-6,TRBJ2-7,TRBD1,.,16
TGTGCCAGCAGCCCCCAGGGGGGGCAGGACACTGAAGCTTTCTTT,CASSPQGGQDTEAFF,TRBV7-9,TRBJ1-1,TRBD1,.,15
TGTGCCAGTAGTGGCGGACAGGGTTACAACACTGAAGCTTTCTTT,CASSGGQGYNTEAFF,TRBV19,TRBJ1-1,TRBD1,.,15
TGTGCCATCAGTGAGTCGGTGAGGACTAGCCCTAGCACAGATACGCAGTATTTT,CAISESVRTSPSTDTQYF,TRBV10-3,TRBJ2-3,TRBD2,.,18
TGTGCCAGCAGTTCCTCGGGCCCCTACACCGGGGAGCTGTTTTTT,CASSSSGPYTGELFF,TRBV27,TRBJ2-2,.,.,15
TGTGCCAGTAGTATCGGGACAGGGGTGAACACCGGGGAGCTGTTTTTT,CASSIGTGVNTGELFF,TRBV19,TRBJ2-2,TRBD1,.,16
TGTGCCAGCAGCCTACCGGGACTCATCACAGATACGCAGTATTTT,CASSLPGLITDTQYF,TRBV5-4,TRBJ2-3,.,few,15
TGTGCCAGCAGTTCTACTTCGACTTCAGGGGATGGCTACACCTTC,CASSSTSTSGDGYTF,TRBV6-5,TRBJ1-2,.,.,15
TGTGCCAGCAGCGTAACACCCCACGGGGAGCTGTTTTTT,CASSVTPHGELFF,TRBV2,TRBJ2-2,.,.,13
TGTGCCTGGCAACTAAAGCGGGCCTACGAGCAGTACTTC,CAWQLKRAYEQYF,TRBV30,TRBJ2-7,.,.,13
TGTGCCAGCAGGGATACGGGACAGGATCATGAAAAACTGTTTTTT,CASRDTGQDHEKLFF,TRBV6-1,TRBJ1-4,TRBD1,once,15
TGTGCCAGCAGTGAACCCCGGGCTGCGAAAGCAAACTATGGCTACACCTTC,CASSEPRAAKANYGYTF,TRBV25-1,TRBJ1-2,.,few,17
TGTGCCAGCTCACCAGGAAGGGATGACACCATATATTTT,CASSPGRDDTIYF,TRBV18,TRBJ1-3,.,.,13
TGTGCCACCAGCAGAGATCCAGGGGGGCCTGGAAACACCATATATTTT,CATSRDPGGPGNTIYF,TRBV15,TRBJ1-3,TRBD1,.,16
TGTGCCAGCGGAGTGAGGCACTCTTACGAGCAGTACTTC,CASGVRHSYEQYF,TRBV2,TRBJ2-7,.,.,13
TGTGCCAGCGGACCGGGACAGGGGATCTACGAGCAGTACTTC,CASGPGQGIYEQYF,TRBV5-5,TRBJ2-7,TRBD1,.,14
TGTGCCAGCAGCGAGGCAGGGTTAGAAGCTTTCTTT,CASSEAGLEAFF,TRBV7-6,TRBJ1-1,.,.,12
TGTGCCAGCAGCTTTTTACCGGGACAGGGGAACACCGGGGAGCTGTTTTTT,CASSFLPGQGNTGELFF,TRBV7-8,TRBJ2-2,TRBD1,.,17
TGTGCTAGTGGTTTGGCCCGGATCTATGGCTACACCTTC,CASGLARIYGYTF,TRBV12-5,TRBJ1-2,.,.,13
TGTGCCAGTACCGCTAGCGGGAGTGGCGACAATGAGCAGTTCTTC,CASTASGSGDNEQFF,TRBV19,TRBJ2-1,TRBD2,.,15
TGTGCCAGCAGCCAAGAGGGGGCGCGGAAAGAGACCCAGTACTTC,CASSQEGARKETQYF,TRBV4-2,TRBJ2-5,.,.,15
TGTGCCAGCAGTTTTGAATTCTACGAGCAGTACTTC,CASSFEFYEQYF,TRBV7-2,TRBJ2-7,.,.,12
TGTGCCAGTAGTATAGACGGGACCGCCTGGAGCAATCAGCCCCAGCATTTT,CASSIDGTAWSNQPQHF,TRBV19,TRBJ1-5,.,.,17
TGCGCCAGCAGTGAGTCGCCACAGGGGATTAATCAGCCCCAGCATTTT,CASSESPQGINQPQHF,TRBV10-2,TRBJ1-5,TRBD1,.,16
TGTGCCAGCAGCTTGACTAGCCCAGATACGCAGTATTTT,CASSLTSPDTQYF,TRBV5-6,TRBJ2-3,.,.,13
TGTGCCAGCTCACCCTTGTTCAGCGGGAGGTCGGACACCGGGGAGCTGTTTTTT,CASSPLFSGRSDTGELFF,TRBV18,TRBJ2-2,TRBD2,.,18
TGTGCCAGCAGCCTCATGTCCCGGGACTTTACCTGGGCGATCTCTGGGGCCAACGTCCTGACTTTC,CASSLMSRDFTWAISGANVLTF,TRBV7-8,TRBJ2-6,.,.,22
TGTGCCAGTAGGGCCGGGACTAGCGGGAGCCACGAGCAGTACTTC,CASRAGTSGSHEQYF,TRBV19,TRBJ2-7,TRBD2,.,15
TGTGCCACCAGCTCCGACAGGCTAGGGGAATATCAGCCCCAGCATTTT,CATSSDRLGEYQPQHF,TRBV15,TRBJ1-5,.,.,16
TGTGCCACCAGCAGACCCCGGATGATGAACACTGAAGCTTTCTTT,CATSRPRMMNTEAFF,TRBV15,TRBJ1-1,.,.,15
TGTGCCAGCGCCCGTCGGGGAGGGCAGCCCCAGCATTTT,CASARRGGQPQHF,TRBV27,TRBJ1-5,.,.,13
TGTGCCAGCAGCCCAATAGGGGGCGTCCCCTACGAGCAGTACTTC,CASSPIGGVPYEQYF,TRBV27,TRBJ2-7,TRBD1,.,15
TGCGCCAGCAGCTTGGATGGGGCGCAGGCAGATACGCAGTATTTT,CASSLDGAQADTQYF,TRBV5-1,TRBJ2-3,.,.,15
TGTGCCAGCAGTGATCCAGGGGAGTATGGCTACACCTTC,CASSDPGEYGYTF,TRBV27,TRBJ1-2,.,.,13
TGCGCCGTCTCACGCCATGGAATTTCCTATGGCTACACCTTC,CAVSRHGISYGYTF,TRBV4-1,TRBJ1-2,.,.,14
TGTGCCAGCAGCTTAGTTTCAGGGTCGAGTCAGCCCCAGCATTTT,CASSLVSGSSQPQHF,TRBV7-6,TRBJ1-5,.,.,15
TGTGCCAGCAGCTTGACCAGGGCTCTTAGTTGGAACACTGAAGCTTTCTTT,CASSLTRALSWNTEAFF,TRBV5-5,TRBJ1-1,.,.,17
TGCGCCAGCAGCTGGGCCGATGGCGGGAGCGGGACCCAGTACTTC,CASSWADGGSGTQYF,TRBV5-1,TRBJ2-5,TRBD2,.,15
TGCGCCAGCAGCCCTGGAGGGCGGGGGGCTCAAGGGTCCTACAATGAGCAGTTCTTC,CASSPGGRGAQGSYNEQFF,TRBV10-2,TRBJ2-1,TRBD2,.,19
TGTGCCAGCAGTTCGACAGGGCATGCTTTCTTT,CASSSTGHAFF,TRBV6-5,TRBJ1-1,TRBD1,.,11
TGTGCCAGCAGGACGGGGCTGAACACTGAAGCTTTCTTT,CASRTGLNTEAFF,TRBV2,TRBJ1-1,.,.,13
TGTGCCAGCAGTTCCGCCACCGGGGCCGAGCAGTACTTC,CASSSATGAEQYF,TRBV6-6,TRBJ2-7,.,.,13
TGTGCCAGCAGTCTACCGGGGACAGGGTCGAATGAGCAGTTCTTC,CASSLPGTGSNEQFF,TRBV27,TRBJ2-1,TRBD1,once,15
TGTGCCAGCAGCGATGACGTCGAATACGAGCAGTACTTC,CASSDDVEYEQYF,TRBV5-4,TRBJ2-7,.,.,13
TGTGCCAGCAGCCCGGACCCCGGGGGAGACGCCATATATTTT,CASSPDPGGDAIYF,TRBV6-1,TRBJ1-3,.,.,14
TGTGCCAGCAGTTTAACGGACAGGGGGGGTGGCTACACCTTC,CASSLTDRGGGYTF,TRBV27,TRBJ1-2,TRBD1,.,14
TGTGCCAGCAGTTCCCCGGGACAGCAGAAGTACGAGCAGTACTTC,CASSSPGQQKYEQYF,TRBV6-5,TRBJ2-7,TRBD1,few,15
TGTGCCAGCAGTCCGGAGGCTCTCAATCAGCCCCAGCATTTT,CASSPEALNQPQHF,TRBV28,TRBJ1-5,.,.,14
TGTGCCAGCAGCTTATGGGGAGGGATGGCCTATGGCTACACCTTC,CASSLWGGMAYGYTF,TRBV13,TRBJ1-2,.,.,15
TGTGCCAGCAGCCACCTTATAGAGGGCTCTGAAGCTTTCTTT,CASSHLIEGSEAFF,TRBV7-2,TRBJ1-1,.,.,14
TGTGCCAGCAGCTTGGCCCTCTTCTCAACTAATGAAAAACTGTTTTTT,CASSLALFSTNEKLFF,TRBV5-5,TRBJ1-4,.,.,16
TGTGCCAGTAGTATAGGGGCAGGGCAGAACACTGAAGCTTTCTTT,CASSIGAGQNTEAFF,TRBV19,TRBJ1-1,.,.,15